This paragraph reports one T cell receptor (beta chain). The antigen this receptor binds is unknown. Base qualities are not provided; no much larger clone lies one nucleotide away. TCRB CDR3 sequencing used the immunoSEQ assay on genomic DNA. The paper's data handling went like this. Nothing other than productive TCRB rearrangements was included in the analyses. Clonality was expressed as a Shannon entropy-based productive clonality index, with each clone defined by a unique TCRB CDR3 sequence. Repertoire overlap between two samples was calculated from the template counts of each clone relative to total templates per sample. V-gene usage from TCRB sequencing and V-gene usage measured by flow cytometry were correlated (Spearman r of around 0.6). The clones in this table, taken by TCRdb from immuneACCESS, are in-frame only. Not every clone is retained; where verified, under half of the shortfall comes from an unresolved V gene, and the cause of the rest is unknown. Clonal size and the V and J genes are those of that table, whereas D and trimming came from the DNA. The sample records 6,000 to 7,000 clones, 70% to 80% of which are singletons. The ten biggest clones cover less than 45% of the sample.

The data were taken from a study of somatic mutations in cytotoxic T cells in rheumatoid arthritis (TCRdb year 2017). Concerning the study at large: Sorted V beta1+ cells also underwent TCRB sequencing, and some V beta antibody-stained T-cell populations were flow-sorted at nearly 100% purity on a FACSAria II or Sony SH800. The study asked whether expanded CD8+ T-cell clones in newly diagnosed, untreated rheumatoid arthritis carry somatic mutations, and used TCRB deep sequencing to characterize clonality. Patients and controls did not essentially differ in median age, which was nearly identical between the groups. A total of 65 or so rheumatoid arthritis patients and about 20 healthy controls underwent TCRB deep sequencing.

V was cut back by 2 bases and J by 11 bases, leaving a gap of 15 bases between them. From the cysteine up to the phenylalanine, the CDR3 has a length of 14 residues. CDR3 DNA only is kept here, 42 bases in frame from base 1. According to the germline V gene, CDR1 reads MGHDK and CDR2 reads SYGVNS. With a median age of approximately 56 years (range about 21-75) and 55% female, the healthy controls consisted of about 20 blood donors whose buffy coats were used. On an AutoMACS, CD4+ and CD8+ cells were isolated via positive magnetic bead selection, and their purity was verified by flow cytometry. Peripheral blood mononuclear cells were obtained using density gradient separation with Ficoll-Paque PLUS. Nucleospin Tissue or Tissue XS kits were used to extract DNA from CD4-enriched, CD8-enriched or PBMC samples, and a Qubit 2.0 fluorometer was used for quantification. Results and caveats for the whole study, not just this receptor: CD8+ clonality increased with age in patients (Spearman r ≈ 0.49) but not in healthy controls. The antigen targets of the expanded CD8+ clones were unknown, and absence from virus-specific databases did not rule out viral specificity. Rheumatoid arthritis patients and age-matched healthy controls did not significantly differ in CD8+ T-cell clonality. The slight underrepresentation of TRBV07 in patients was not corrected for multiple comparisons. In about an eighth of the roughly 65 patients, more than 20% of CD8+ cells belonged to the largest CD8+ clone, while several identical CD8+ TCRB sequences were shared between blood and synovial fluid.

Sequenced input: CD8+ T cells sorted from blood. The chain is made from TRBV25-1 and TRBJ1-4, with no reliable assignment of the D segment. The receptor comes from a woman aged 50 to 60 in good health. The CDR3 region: CASSEPIEAGKLFF. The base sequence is TGTGCCAGCAGTGAACCAATTGAGGCTGGGAAACTGTTTTTT.